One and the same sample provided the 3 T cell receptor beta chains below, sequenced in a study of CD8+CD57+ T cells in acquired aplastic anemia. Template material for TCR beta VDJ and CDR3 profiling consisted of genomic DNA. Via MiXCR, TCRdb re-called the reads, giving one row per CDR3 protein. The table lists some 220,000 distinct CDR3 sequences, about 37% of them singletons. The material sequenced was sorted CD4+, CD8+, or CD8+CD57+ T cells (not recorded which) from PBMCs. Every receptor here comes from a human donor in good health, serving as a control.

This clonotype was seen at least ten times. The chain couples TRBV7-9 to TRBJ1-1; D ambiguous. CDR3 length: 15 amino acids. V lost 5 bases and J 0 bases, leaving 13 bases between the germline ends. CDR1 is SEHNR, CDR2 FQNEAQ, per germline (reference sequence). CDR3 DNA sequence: TGTGCCAGCAGCATACTAGACACAATGAACACTGAAGCTTTCTTT. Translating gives CASSILDTMNTEAFF. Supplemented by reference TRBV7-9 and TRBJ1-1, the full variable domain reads DTGVSQNPRHKITKRGQNVTFRCDPISEHNRLYWYRQTLGQGPEFLTYFQNEAQLEKSRLLSDRFSAERPKGSFSTLEIQRTEQGDSAMYLCASSILDTMNTEAFFGQGTRLTVV.

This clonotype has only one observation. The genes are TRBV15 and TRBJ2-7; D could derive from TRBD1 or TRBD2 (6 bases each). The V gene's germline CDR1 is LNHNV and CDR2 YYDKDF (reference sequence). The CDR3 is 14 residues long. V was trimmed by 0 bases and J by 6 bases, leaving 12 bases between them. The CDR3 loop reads CATSRDGGGSEQYV. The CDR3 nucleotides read TGTGCCACCAGCAGAGATGGAGGGGGGAGCGAGCAGTACGTC.

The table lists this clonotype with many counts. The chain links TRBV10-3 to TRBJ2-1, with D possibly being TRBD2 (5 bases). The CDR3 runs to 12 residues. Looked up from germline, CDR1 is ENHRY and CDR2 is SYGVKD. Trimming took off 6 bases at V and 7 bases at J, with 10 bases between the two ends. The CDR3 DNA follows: TGTGCCATCAGCCCACGGGGAAATGAGCAGTTCTTC. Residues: CAISPRGNEQFF.